These 2 T cell receptor beta chains were all obtained from the same sample, sequenced in a study of memory CD4+ T cells and cytomegalovirus serostatus. The sort gate was single viable CD3+CD4+CD8-CD45RO+ cells for memory CD4+ T cells. Assay: immunoSEQ multiplex PCR; the TCRdb copy retains only in-frame clones and omits some. The data show over 60,000 clones, 82% seen once. Sequencing was performed on memory CD4+ T cells from blood. The receptors stem from an adult in good health and CMV-seronegative.

This clone has only one observation. The chain employs TRBV5-1 and TRBJ2-3; D remains unclear. Germline V gene lookup returns CDR1 SGHRS and CDR2 YFSETQ. The length of the CDR3 is 13 residues. V was trimmed by 4 bases and J by 0 bases, leaving 6 bases between them. The DNA for the CDR3 is TGCGCCAGCAGCCTAACGAGCACAGATACGCAGTATTTT. This gives the protein CASSLTSTDTQYF. The entire variable domain, with the rest obtained from reference TRBV5-1 and TRBJ2-3, is as follows: KAGVTQTPRYLIKTRGQQVTLSCSPISGHRSVSWYQQTPGQGLQFLFEYFSETQRNKGNFPGRFSGRQFSNSRSEMNVSTLELGDSALYLCASSLTSTDTQYFGPGTRLTVL.

The chain has TRBV27 and TRBJ2-7; 10 bases fit TRBD1. From germline, CDR1 is MNHEY and CDR2 SMNVEV (reference sequence). Germline trimming cut 5 bases from V and 2 bases from J; bases unmatched to any gene: 6. CDR3 length: 15 residues. DNA for the CDR3: TGTGCCAGCAGTAGCGGGACAGGGGCTGCCTACGAGCAGTACTTC. Its protein is CASSSGTGAAYEQYF.